The 29 T cell receptor beta chains below were found in one sample sequenced in a study of blood T cell repertoires in COVID-19 (dated by TCRdb to the early 2020s). Libraries were constructed by the immunoSEQ multiplex PCR assay. As stored in TCRdb, this immuneACCESS dataset retains in-frame rearrangements with V and J assigned. A fraction of the clones does not appear; measured against another copy, unresolved V genes explain less than half of the discrepancy, and the remainder lacks a known reason. A total of tens of thousands of clones appear in this sample, approximately 78% of them only once. The ten largest make up 8% to 13% of the sample. Sequencing was carried out using peripheral blood. These receptors all come from a man between 60 and 75 years old with acute or convalescent COVID-19.

The chain recombines TRBV5-1 with TRBJ1-2; no reliable D call. The germline V gene encodes CDR1 SGHRS and CDR2 YFSETQ. V shed 0 bases and J shed 7 bases, with 19 bases lying between them. This CDR3 has 16 residues. The CDR3 DNA is TGCGCCAGCAGCTTGGCACCCGGACTGGATGGGAGTGGCTACACCTTC. The encoded protein is CASSLAPGLDGSGYTF.

The J gene is TRBJ1-2, the V gene TRBV5-4; 8 bases are shared with TRBD1. Germline CDR1 and CDR2: SGHNT and YYREEE (reference sequence). V was clipped by 4 bases and J by 4 bases; unmatched bases: 3. The CDR3 runs to 13 residues. The CDR3 protein is CASSADRGYGYTF. CDR3 sequence (DNA): TGTGCCAGCAGCGCCGACAGGGGCTATGGCTACACCTTC. Based on the CDR3 plus reference TRBV5-4 and TRBJ1-2, the full variable domain is ETGVTQSPTHLIKTRGQQVTLRCSSQSGHNTVSWYQQALGQGPQFIFQYYREEENGRGNFPPRFSGLQFPNYSSELNVNALELDDSALYLCASSADRGYGYTFGSGTRLTVV.

V and J are TRBV5-1 and TRBJ2-2, with 12 nucleotides matching TRBD1. The CDR3 totals 15 residues. V dropped 3 bases and J dropped 7; count of bases not matched to a gene: 4. Germline V gene lookup returns CDR1 SGHRS and CDR2 YFSETQ. In nucleotides, the CDR3 is TGCGCCAGCAGCTCCGGGACAGGGGGCATCGGGGAGCTGTTTTTT. This sequence encodes CASSSGTGGIGELFF.

The genes are TRBV20-1 and TRBJ2-1; 11 nucleotides line up with TRBD2. The CDR3 runs 17 residues. The ends lost 3 bases at V and 1 base at J; junction bases unmatched: 8. Per germline, CDR1 DFQATT and CDR2 SNEGSKA (reference sequence). CDR3 in amino acids: CSASSLAGGRSYNEQFF. In DNA, the CDR3 is TGCAGTGCTAGTTCTCTAGCGGGAGGTAGGTCCTACAATGAGCAGTTCTTC.

The CDR3 sequence is CASRTDPQGYGYTF. DNA of the CDR3: TGTGCCAGTAGGACAGACCCTCAGGGGTATGGCTACACCTTC. The gene calls are TRBV19 and TRBJ1-2; D is possibly TRBD1 (6 bases). Germline lookup yields CDR1 LNHDA and CDR2 SQIVND (reference sequence). V lost 6 bases and J lost 5, with 16 bases in between. The length of the CDR3 is 14 residues.

The rearrangement links TRBV28 to TRBJ2-1; maybe TRBD2 (5 bases). Germline CDR1 is MDHEN and CDR2 is SYDVKM. With 3 bases removed from V and 4 bases from J, the gap between germline ends came to 13 bases. CDR3 length equals 15 residues. CDR3: CASSFFTRRYNEQFF. In DNA, the CDR3 is TGTGCCAGCAGTTTTTTCACTAGACGGTACAATGAGCAGTTCTTC.

In its sample, this clone was seen a few times. V is TRBV4-2 and J is TRBJ1-1, with 8 positions matching TRBD1. Germline values: CDR1 LGHNA, CDR2 YNFKEQ. V gave up 1 base and J gave up 4 bases; unmatched junction bases: 8. The CDR3 consists of 16 residues. The CDR3 DNA sequence: TGTGCCAGCAGCCAAGCCCAGGGGGCAGGAAGCACTGAAGCTTTCTTT. This codes for CASSQAQGAGSTEAFF.

The V call is TRBV19, the J call TRBJ2-1; weak D call: TRBD1 (6 bases). Between the trimmed V and J ends, which lost 8 bases and 8 bases, there was a span of 19 bases. This CDR3 comprises 14 residues. The germline gives CDR1 LNHDA, CDR2 SQIVND (reference sequence). CDR3 protein: CASSSGQAPDEQFF. The CDR3 nucleotides read TGTGCCAGTTCCTCGGGACAAGCCCCCGATGAGCAGTTCTTC.

The V call is TRBV19, the J call TRBJ1-3; D is perhaps TRBD1 (5 bases). V lost 7 bases to trimming and J lost 0 bases, with 13 bases between them. Germline V gene sequence: CDR1 LNHDA, CDR2 SQIVND (reference sequence). The CDR3 contains 15 residues. In DNA, the CDR3 is TGTGCCAGTAAGGGGACTGATAGCTCTGGAAACACCATATATTTT. It codes for CASKGTDSSGNTIYF. The whole variable domain, filled in from reference TRBV19 and TRBJ1-3, reads DGGITQSPKYLFRKEGQNVTLSCEQNLNHDAMYWYRQDPGQGLRLIYYSQIVNDFQKGDIAEGYSVSREKKESFPLTVTSAQKNPTAFYLCASKGTDSSGNTIYFGEGSWLTVV.

CDR3 nucleotide sequence: TGTGCCAGCCGGACAGCAGGGGGATATAATTCACCCCTCCACTTT. Its protein is CASRTAGGYNSPLHF. The rearrangement uses TRBV2 and TRBJ1-6; 7 positions match TRBD1. Germline lookup yields CDR1 SNHLY and CDR2 FYNNEI. The trim removed 8 bases at V and 4 bases at J, leaving 8 bases unmatched. CDR3 length equals 15 residues.

The rearrangement links TRBV5-4 to TRBJ2-7, with 9 bases that match TRBD1. The V segment lost 4 bases and the J segment 2 bases; nucleotides outside the gene matches: 7. Per germline, CDR1 SGHNT and CDR2 YYREEE (reference sequence). CDR3 length: 15 residues. CDR3 amino acids: CASSLGGQGAYEQYF. Written as DNA, the CDR3 is TGTGCCAGCAGCCTCGGGGGACAGGGTGCCTACGAGCAGTACTTC.

The chain carries TRBV12-3 or TRBV12-4 and TRBJ1-1; D not resolved. The CDR3 loop spans 13 amino acids. V was trimmed by 3 bases and J by 1 base, leaving 6 bases between them. In DNA form, the CDR3 reads TGTGCCAGCAGTTTTTCAGGGAACACTGAAGCTTTCTTT. Translating it yields CASSFSGNTEAFF.

This clone appeared a single time. This chain uses TRBV12-2 with TRBJ2-1; TRBD2, the table's D call, lacks a check against the DNA. TRBV12-2 is deemed a pseudogene. The CDR3 is 18 amino acids. The CDR3 reads CASRPQFPRDSSYNEQFF. Here the CDR3 DNA reads TGTGCAAGTCGCCCTCAATTCCCACGGGACTCATCCTACAATGAGCAGTTCTTC.

V usage is TRBV20-1 and J usage is TRBJ2-1, with unresolved D. V was shortened by 4 bases and J by 6 bases, with 7 bases between the two germline ends. Germline V gene sequence: CDR1 DFQATT, CDR2 SNEGSKA (reference sequence). This CDR3 is 11 amino acids long. Here the CDR3 reads CSATPTNEQFF. DNA for the CDR3: TGCAGTGCTACCCCTACCAATGAGCAGTTCTTC.

This sequence joins TRBV2 and TRBJ2-2, with 9 positions matching TRBD1. The germline gives CDR1 SNHLY, CDR2 FYNNEI. Germline trimming cut 9 bases from V and 5 bases from J; bases unmatched to any gene: 4. CDR3 length equals 13 residues. CDR3 protein: CASRQGVTGELFF. The CDR3 region has the DNA TGTGCCAGTAGACAGGGGGTAACCGGGGAGCTGTTTTTT.

The chain combines TRBV28 with TRBJ2-1, with D perhaps TRBD1 (6 bases). CDR3 length: 15 amino acids. Germline-derived CDR1 and CDR2 are MDHEN and SYDVKM. With 5 bases removed from V and 0 bases from J, the gap between germline ends came to 11 bases. Here the CDR3 DNA reads TGTGCCAGCAGTAAGGACAGCTCCTCCTACAATGAGCAGTTCTTC. It translates to CASSKDSSSYNEQFF.

The genes are TRBV5-1 and TRBJ2-2; 13 nucleotides align to TRBD2. Germline CDR1 reads SGHRS; CDR2 reads YFSETQ. The CDR3 runs 18 residues. Trimming at V came to 2 bases and at J to 2 bases, leaving 6 bases not matched to a gene. The CDR3 DNA sequence: TGCGCCAGCAGCTTAGGACTAGCGGGAGCGGATAACACCGGGGAGCTGTTTTTT. This gives the protein CASSLGLAGADNTGELFF.

V is TRBV5-4 and J is TRBJ2-1, with 9 bases that match TRBD2. Germline V CDR1 and CDR2: SGHNT, YYREEE (reference sequence). The CDR3 has 15 residues. V shed 0 bases, J shed 8 bases, and the junction held 6 bases outside the gene matches. The CDR3 region is CASSLAGGGADEQFF. The DNA for the CDR3 is TGTGCCAGCAGCTTGGCGGGCGGGGGGGCCGATGAGCAGTTCTTC.

This sequence joins TRBV12-3 or TRBV12-4 and TRBJ1-2; TRBD1 agrees at 7 bases. The V and J ends lost 5 bases and 5 bases, in that order; junction bases with no gene match: 2. CDR3 length: 12 residues. The CDR3, as DNA: TGTGCCAGCAGTGTGACAGGGTATGGCTACACCTTC. Translated, it gives CASSVTGYGYTF.

J is TRBJ2-3 and V is TRBV5-1; 11 bases are shared with TRBD1. The CDR3 has 15 residues. J was trimmed by 4 bases and V by 4 bases; bases with no gene match: 5. Looked up from germline, CDR1 is SGHRS and CDR2 is YFSETQ. CDR3 region: CASSGGTGGSDTQYF. The CDR3 coding sequence is TGCGCCAGCAGCGGTGGGACAGGGGGATCAGATACGCAGTATTTT.

J is TRBJ2-3 and V is TRBV4-2, with 11 bases lining up with TRBD2. CDR1 and CDR2 from the germline V gene are LGHNA and YNFKEQ. The trim removed 0 bases at V and 6 bases at J, leaving 5 bases unmatched. This CDR3 is 16 amino acids long. The CDR3 here is CASSQDIAGGPDTQYF. Written as DNA, the CDR3 is TGTGCCAGCAGCCAAGATATAGCGGGGGGGCCGGATACGCAGTATTTT.

The chain links TRBV11-1 to TRBJ2-7, with TRBD2 identical over 9 bases. Trimming removed 5 bases from V and 2 bases from J; junction bases left unmatched: 7. The germline gives CDR1 SGHAT, CDR2 FQDESV (reference sequence). The CDR3 has 15 amino acids. The CDR3 nucleotides read TGTGCCAGCAGCCGGTCTAGCGGGATCACCTACGAGCAGTACTTC. Protein: CASSRSSGITYEQYF.

The chain is built from TRBV4-3 and TRBJ1-2; a possible D gene is TRBD1 (6 bases). Trimming stripped 4 bases from V and 5 bases from J, with 20 bases between. The germline V gene encodes CDR1 LGHNA and CDR2 YSLEER. The length of the CDR3 is 16 residues. The CDR3 here is CASSRSVTGQEYGYTF. The CDR3 nucleotides read TGCGCCAGCAGCCGAAGCGTCACAGGGCAAGAGTATGGCTACACCTTC.

This rearrangement joins TRBV7-2 to TRBJ2-2; TRBD1 agrees at 12 bases. The CDR3 is 16 amino acids. Trimming cost V 3 bases and J 9 bases; bases outside gene matches: 8. CDR1 SGHTA and CDR2 FQGNSA come from the germline V gene. The CDR3 coding sequence is TGTGCCAGCAGCTTGCCGGGACAGGGGGCGAGAAGGGAGCTGTTTTTT. The encoded protein is CASSLPGQGARRELFF.

The chain employs TRBV15 and TRBJ1-4; 12 bases fit TRBD1. This CDR3 has 16 residues. V dropped 6 bases and J dropped 6; count of bases not matched to a gene: 8. CDR1 LNHNV and CDR2 YYDKDF come from the germline V gene (reference sequence). CDR3 sequence reads: CATRGGQGARDEKLFF. The CDR3 bases are TGTGCCACCAGAGGGGGACAGGGGGCGAGGGATGAAAAACTGTTTTTT.

This chain joins TRBV28 and TRBJ1-2; the match to TRBD1 covers 10 bases. The CDR3 extends over 16 amino acids. The V segment lost 4 bases and the J segment 4 bases; nucleotides outside the gene matches: 9. CDR1 and CDR2 (germline): MDHEN, SYDVKM. The CDR3 nucleotides read TGTGCCAGCAGTTCCCATGGACAGGGGGTGGGCTATGGCTACACCTTC. Protein: CASSSHGQGVGYGYTF.

In this sample, this clone turned up once. The gene calls are TRBV10-3 and TRBJ1-1; 8 nucleotides match TRBD1. The CDR3 extends over 14 amino acids. In germline, CDR1 is ENHRY, CDR2 SYGVKD. J gave up 10 bases and V 0 bases, and 7 bases lay outside the gene matches. The CDR3 spells CAISESEDRGLAFF. CDR3 DNA: TGTGCCATCAGTGAGTCGGAAGACAGGGGTTTAGCTTTCTTT.

This chain connects TRBV9 to TRBJ2-5; D is unclear. Germline CDR1 and CDR2: SGDLS and YYNGEE. The CDR3 covers 13 residues. V gave up 5 bases and J gave up 1 base, with 9 bases separating them. The DNA for the CDR3 is TGTGCCAGCAGTGTGACTGGCCAAGAGACCCAGTACTTC. Its protein is CASSVTGQETQYF.

This clone appeared a single time. V is TRBV28 and J is TRBJ1-2; a possible D gene is TRBD1 (5 bases). Germline V CDR1 and CDR2: MDHEN, SYDVKM. Trimming removed 5 bases at V and 9 bases at J, with 16 bases between. The CDR3 consists of 13 residues. The CDR3 reads CASSPRQGRSYTF. For the CDR3, the DNA is TGTGCCAGCAGTCCCCGCCAGGGTAGGAGCTACACCTTC.